The rows below give T cell receptor beta chains drawn from one sample of a study of glioma-infiltrating T cells after dendritic cell vaccination. Assay: immunoSEQ multiplex PCR; the TCRdb copy retains only in-frame clones and omits some. This sample yields about 76,000 clones, of which around 86% are seen a single time; approximately 2.1% belongs to the top ten. Sequenced here: blood, sampled after dendritic cell vaccination. Receptors originate from a human donor with glioblastoma. Each CDR3 is given with its conserved first and last residue. Clone size is shown for a subset of rows, as once, few, many or a class of expanded clone.

size: few; V: TRBV29-1; J: TRBJ2-7; CDR3: CSVPGQSYEQYF
size: .; V: TRBV10-2; J: TRBJ2-3; CDR3: CASRGWGGGDTQYF
size: .; V: TRBV2; J: TRBJ2-7; CDR3: CASSEQGDQYEQYF
size: .; V: TRBV5-1; J: TRBJ2-5; CDR3: CASSSNSGNEETQYF
size: .; V: TRBV5-1; J: TRBJ2-2; CDR3: CASCTGGGTGELFF
size: .; V: TRBV7-9; J: TRBJ2-7; CDR3: CASSSRTGGPEQYF
size: .; V: TRBV2; J: TRBJ2-5; CDR3: CASSEAGQLQETQYF
size: .; V: TRBV5-3; J: TRBJ1-5; CDR3: CARSLARKRTGNQPQHF
size: .; V: TRBV5-1; J: TRBJ2-5; CDR3: CASSPREWSETQYF
size: few; V: TRBV5-1; J: TRBJ2-5; CDR3: CASSSGQGAGETQYF
size: .; V: TRBV7-7; J: TRBJ2-5; CDR3: CASSSHAGGKETQYF
size: .; V: TRBV7-9; J: TRBJ2-7; CDR3: CASSRLEGGFYQQYF
size: .; V: TRBV6-1; J: TRBJ1-2; CDR3: CASSEGSYRNYGYTF
size: .; V: TRBV5-1; J: TRBJ2-6; CDR3: CASSLGLGSSGANVLTF
size: .; V: TRBV7-3; J: TRBJ2-3; CDR3: CASSLTSGSSDTQYF
size: .; V: TRBV7-9; J: TRBJ2-3; CDR3: CASSPGQGIGLDTQYF
size: .; V: TRBV4-1; J: TRBJ2-2; CDR3: CASSRLSAGTGSGELFF
size: .; V: TRBV6-4; J: TRBJ2-2; CDR3: CASSLGGDTGELFF
size: .; V: TRBV4-3; J: TRBJ2-1; CDR3: CASSQDPSGHGEQFF
size: .; V: TRBV19; J: TRBJ2-2; CDR3: CASIPSGTSGPTDTGELFF
size: .; V: TRBV5-4; J: TRBJ2-4; CDR3: CASSRPGLAGDIQYF
size: few; V: TRBV7-9; J: TRBJ1-2; CDR3: CASSEGQGFYGYTF
size: few; V: TRBV25-1; J: TRBJ2-2; CDR3: CASSTLSGKPNTGELFF
size: .; V: TRBV6-6; J: TRBJ2-1; CDR3: CASSTGTSIMENEQFF
size: .; V: TRBV5-4; J: TRBJ2-7; CDR3: CASSPTGTGGEQYF
size: .; V: TRBV7-3; J: .; CDR3: CASSPTGEHYEQYF
size: .; V: TRBV6-5; J: TRBJ1-6; CDR3: CASSRFGSPLHF
size: .; V: TRBV18; J: TRBJ2-3; CDR3: CASSPPGNTDTQYF
size: .; V: TRBV19; J: TRBJ1-5; CDR3: CASMSDRWGENQPQHF
size: once; V: TRBV5-1; J: TRBJ1-1; CDR3: CASSRPGQGFTTEAFF
size: .; V: TRBV7-9; J: TRBJ1-4; CDR3: CASSLGTGGARDEKLFF
size: .; V: TRBV19; J: TRBJ1-1; CDR3: CASSQIRGVMNTEAFF
size: .; V: TRBV19; J: TRBJ1-6; CDR3: CASSIVGTGGDSPLHF
size: .; V: TRBV7-2; J: TRBJ2-1; CDR3: CASSLTGDSYNEQFF
size: .; V: TRBV5-1; J: TRBJ2-5; CDR3: CASSPEVRVPQETQYF
size: .; V: TRBV13; J: TRBJ2-7; CDR3: CASSLELAGGFDEQYF
size: .; V: TRBV29-1; J: TRBJ2-1; CDR3: CSVVGRVSYNEQFF
size: .; V: TRBV29-1; J: TRBJ2-3; CDR3: CSVETSNTQYF
size: .; V: TRBV5-1; J: TRBJ1-3; CDR3: CARGRGPGNTIYF
size: .; V: TRBV18; J: TRBJ2-2; CDR3: CASSPNTGDTGELFF
size: .; V: TRBV6-1; J: TRBJ2-5; CDR3: CASSEIWTSGGAGETQYF
size: .; V: TRBV28; J: TRBJ2-1; CDR3: CASSFGGERTSSYNEQFF
size: .; V: TRBV19; J: TRBJ2-5; CDR3: CASAGGAGLAEETQYF
size: .; V: TRBV14; J: TRBJ2-7; CDR3: CASSLKTGNIQYF
size: .; V: TRBV30; J: TRBJ1-2; CDR3: CAWSARREVVEGYTF
size: once; V: TRBV12-5; J: TRBJ1-5; CDR3: CASGLPRTGGDQPQHF
size: .; V: TRBV28; J: TRBJ1-2; CDR3: CASRGATRSSNYGYTF
size: .; V: TRBV5-1; J: TRBJ2-7; CDR3: CASSPGGWDNEQYF
size: .; V: TRBV29-1; J: TRBJ1-2; CDR3: CSANPDRGNYGYTF
size: once; V: TRBV7-2; J: TRBJ1-1; CDR3: CASTSDREGPEAFF
size: .; V: TRBV5-1; J: TRBJ2-5; CDR3: CASSYPTTEETQYF
size: .; V: TRBV6-5; J: TRBJ1-2; CDR3: CASSERTDVGYTF
size: .; V: TRBV15; J: TRBJ2-3; CDR3: CATSNDRSSTDTQYF
size: .; V: TRBV4-1; J: TRBJ1-4; CDR3: CASSQLGAGGIEKLFF
size: .; V: TRBV7-8; J: TRBJ1-5; CDR3: CASSFDRGGQPQHF